The rows below give T cell receptor beta chains drawn from one sample of a study of blood T cell repertoires in COVID-19. Data came from immunoSEQ multiplex PCR; TCRdb stores just in-frame clones and leaves some out. The profile shows about 110,000 clones, around three quarters of them singletons. Sequenced sample: peripheral blood. All receptors derive from a woman aged 60-70 years with acute or convalescent COVID-19. The CDR3 runs from the conserved cysteine through the conserved F or W. The order of the fields is D gene, J gene, clone size, V gene, CDR3 protein, CDR3 DNA. D genes are given only for firm matches. The size entry is marked missing in some rows and otherwise reads once, few, many or a size class.

D: TRBD1
J: TRBJ1-2
size: few
V: TRBV9
CDR3: CASSLNPGQGNYGYTF
DNA: TGTGCCAGCAGCCTCAATCCGGGACAGGGTAACTATGGCTACACCTTC

D: NA
J: TRBJ2-5
size: NA
V: TRBV30
CDR3: CAWSPAGTAEGGTQYF
DNA: TGTGCCTGGAGCCCCGCCGGGACAGCGGAGGGAGGGACCCAGTACTTC

D: NA
J: TRBJ1-1
size: NA
V: TRBV25-1
CDR3: CASSEGAGQMTEAFF
DNA: TGTGCCAGCAGTGAAGGGGCCGGACAGATGACTGAAGCTTTCTTT

D: NA
J: TRBJ1-5
size: NA
V: TRBV6-5
CDR3: CASLEGGKGNQPQHF
DNA: TGTGCCAGTTTGGAGGGAGGGAAGGGCAATCAGCCCCAGCATTTT

D: NA
J: TRBJ2-5
size: NA
V: TRBV5-6
CDR3: CASSRDTLGETQYF
DNA: TGTGCCAGCAGCCGGGACACCCTCGGAGAGACCCAGTACTTC

D: TRBD1
J: TRBJ2-7
size: NA
V: TRBV29-1
CDR3: CSAGTAYEQYF
DNA: TGCAGCGCAGGGACAGCCTACGAGCAGTACTTC

D: TRBD1
J: TRBJ1-3
size: NA
V: TRBV5-4
CDR3: CASSLGDRGRGNTIYF
DNA: TGTGCCAGCAGCTTGGGGGACAGGGGGAGAGGAAACACCATATATTTT

D: TRBD2
J: TRBJ2-3
size: NA
V: TRBV7-2
CDR3: CASSPRGSGGADTQYF
DNA: TGTGCCAGCAGCCCTCGGGGTAGCGGGGGTGCAGATACGCAGTATTTT

D: NA
J: TRBJ1-2
size: NA
V: TRBV28
CDR3: CASRAYYGYTF
DNA: TGTGCCAGCAGGGCATACTATGGCTACACCTTC

D: TRBD2
J: TRBJ2-7
size: NA
V: TRBV27
CDR3: CASSSSGVSAEQYF
DNA: TGTGCCAGCAGTTCCAGCGGGGTTTCGGCCGAGCAGTACTTC

D: NA
J: TRBJ2-1
size: NA
V: TRBV6-5
CDR3: CASSEGPYNEQFF
DNA: TGTGCCAGCAGCGAGGGTCCTTACAATGAGCAGTTCTTC